The source of this TCR beta chain is a study of blood T cell repertoires in COVID-19. The wider study: COVID-19 samples, acute and convalescent, were from the United States, Italy and Spain. From T cells, B-cell-depleted T cells, or PBMCs came the material, which was cDNA or gDNA.

This clone was counted once. Assay used: immunoSEQ multiplex PCR; TCRdb lists only in-frame clones, some missing. The table includes around 170,000 clones, 70% to 90% detected once. V lost 0 bases to trimming and J lost 8 bases, with 12 bases between them. The germline CDR1 and CDR2 sequences are SGDLS and YYNGEE. The CDR3 extends over 15 amino acids. The source of this sequence is a woman aged 25 to 45 with acute or convalescent COVID-19. The sample was peripheral blood. V gene TRBV9 combines with J gene TRBJ1-6; no definite D call. The CDR3 region has the DNA TGTGCCAGCAGCGTAGGGAGTCATTTTGATTCACCCCTCCACTTT. Its translation is CASSVGSHFDSPLHF. The full variable domain, its missing parts supplied by reference TRBV9 and TRBJ1-6, is DSGVTQTPKHLITATGQRVTLRCSPRSGDLSVYWYQQSLDQGLQFLIQYYNGEERAKGNILERFSAQQFPDLHSELNLSSLELGDSALYFCASSVGSHFDSPLHFGNGTRLTVT.